This record concerns one T cell receptor beta chain sequence. Its cognate antigen is unknown. This CDR3 has 15 residues. V dropped 5 bases and J dropped 6 bases, with 16 bases sitting between them. From germline, CDR1 is LNHDA and CDR2 SQIVND (reference sequence). These data belong to a study of T cells in narcolepsy. The study, taken as a whole, reports: Healthy controls reportedly lacked the autoreactive clonotypes serially found in patients' blood. Comparing one patient's CSF and blood CD4+ clonotypes highlighted HCRT- and TRIB2-specific autoreactive clonotypes.

Using immunoSEQ multiplex PCR, the repertoire was profiled, and TCRdb retains in-frame clones only, with some absent. Of 24,000 or so clones in the sample, 80% to 90% are singletons; the top ten hold approximately 1.3%. This clonotype was obtained from a human donor with narcolepsy. Specimen: CD45RA- memory CD4+ T cells from PBMCs. V is TRBV19 and J is TRBJ2-2; the D call may be TRBD1 or TRBD2 (5 bases each). CDR3 DNA: TGTGCCAGTAGTTTGGGTCAGGGACGACCCGGGGAGCTGTTTTTT. It translates to CASSLGQGRPGELFF.